This paragraph covers one TCR beta chain sequence. Its antigen is not identified. The source of the sample is a study of shared clonotypes between healthy human individuals. Findings of the study overall: Sequencing depth was a factor that was expected to affect clonotype sharing among donors. Clonotype sharing across four donors was observed for 4% to 6.5% of naive CD4 clonotypes.

Under the authors' procedure: With immunoSEQ giving junction-only sequences and no quality scores, filtering differed. Sequencing used immunoSEQ multiplex PCR; TCRdb keeps in-frame clones, though not all of them. V and J calls and clone size are those listed in that table; D and trimming were worked out from the DNA. The sample carries around 640,000 clones, about 96% recorded once. Cells designated naive CD8 were CD45RO-negative and were positively selected for CCR7, with terminally differentiated effector memory CD45RA+ cells excluded. The CDR3 has 12 residues. Trimming stripped 2 bases from V and 3 bases from J, with 4 bases between. Germline CDR1 MDHEN, CDR2 SYDVKM.

Sequencing was performed on naive CD8+ T cells sorted from blood. The chain recombines TRBV28 with TRBJ1-1; D is unclear. The receptor's source is a woman aged 25-40 years in good health. The CDR3: CASSLGDTEAFF. The CDR3 nucleotides are TGTGCCAGCAGTTTAGGGGACACTGAAGCTTTCTTT.